This T cell receptor beta chain was sequenced for a study of blood T cell repertoires in COVID-19. Here immunoSEQ multiplex PCR was the method, and the copy in TCRdb shows in-frame clones only, minus some. The sample has about 300,000 clones; 70% to 90% are singletons. CDR3 length: 16 residues. With V trimmed by 5 bases and J by 3 bases, 12 bases remained unmatched. Per germline, CDR1 MDHEN and CDR2 SYDVKM. This receptor was identified in a woman younger than 30 who had recovered from COVID-19. The source material was PBMCs or T cells enriched from blood (not recorded which). V and J are TRBV28 and TRBJ1-2, with 7 bases that match TRBD1. The CDR3 sequence is CASSPSRPGTDYGYTF. The CDR3 DNA is TGTGCCAGCAGTCCATCCAGACCCGGGACAGACTATGGCTACACCTTC.